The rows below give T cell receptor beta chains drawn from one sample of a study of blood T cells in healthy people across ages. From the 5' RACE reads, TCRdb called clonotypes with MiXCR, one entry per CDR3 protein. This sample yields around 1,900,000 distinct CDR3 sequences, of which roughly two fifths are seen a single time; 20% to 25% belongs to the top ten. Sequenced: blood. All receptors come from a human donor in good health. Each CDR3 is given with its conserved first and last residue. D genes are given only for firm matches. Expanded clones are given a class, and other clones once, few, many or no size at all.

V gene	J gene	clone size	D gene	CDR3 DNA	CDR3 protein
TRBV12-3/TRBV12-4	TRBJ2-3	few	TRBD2	TGTGCCAGCAGTTCAGCGGGGGGGGGGATGGAGGATACGCAGTATTTT	CASSSAGGGMEDTQYF
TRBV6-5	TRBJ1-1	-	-	TGTGCCAGCAGTCGCCTGGGACATTCCTTTGAAGCTTTCTTT	CASSRLGHSFEAFF
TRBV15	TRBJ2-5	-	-	TGTGCCACCAGCAACGGGCCAGTACAAGAGACCCAGTACTTC	CATSNGPVQETQYF
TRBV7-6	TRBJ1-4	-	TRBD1	TGTGCCAGCAGCTCCCGACAGGGATCGGGTGAAAAACTGTTTTTT	CASSSRQGSGEKLFF
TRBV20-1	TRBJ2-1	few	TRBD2	TGCAGTGCTAGACACCGGGACTATGGCTCCGATGAGCAGTTCTTC	CSARHRDYGSDEQFF
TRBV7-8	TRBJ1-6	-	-	TGTGCCAGCAGCTTAGTTTCAGGGGCGAGCTCCTATAATTCACCCCTCCACTTT	CASSLVSGASSYNSPLHF
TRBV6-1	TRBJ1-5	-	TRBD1	TGTGCCAGCAGTTCAGGGGGACCGAATCAGCCCCAGCATTTT	CASSSGGPNQPQHF
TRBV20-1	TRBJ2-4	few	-	TGCAGTGCTAGAGACCCCTTGTTGGGTGTTCAGTACTTC	CSARDPLLGVQYF
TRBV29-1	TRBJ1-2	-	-	TGCAGCGTTGTACCCCTGGCCATTAACTATGGCTACACCTTC	CSVVPLAINYGYTF
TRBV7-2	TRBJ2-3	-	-	TGTGCCAGCAGCTTAGGGGCAGGGCAGGGGAGAGCAGATACGCAGTATTTT	CASSLGAGQGRADTQYF
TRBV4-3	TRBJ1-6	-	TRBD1	TGCGCCAGCAGCCAAGATAGGGCTGGGACAGAATATAATTCACCCCTCCACTTT	CASSQDRAGTEYNSPLHF
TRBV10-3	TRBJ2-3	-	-	TGTGCCACCCAACAGGGAACAGACACGCAGTATTTT	CATQQGTDTQYF
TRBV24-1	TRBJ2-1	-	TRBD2	TGTGCCACCAGTGATCCTAGGACTAGCGGGGAATCCTACAATGAGCAGTTCTTC	CATSDPRTSGESYNEQFF
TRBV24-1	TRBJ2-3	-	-	TGTGCCACCAGTTGGACATACACAGATACGCAGTATTTT	CATSWTYTDTQYF
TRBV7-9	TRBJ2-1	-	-	TGTGCCTCCCAGCTTACAGTATCCGGGGCAATCTCCAATGAGCAGTTCTTC	CASQLTVSGAISNEQFF
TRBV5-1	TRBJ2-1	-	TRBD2	TGCGCCGGCAGCTTGGTCCCGGGCGGGGGGGCTAACTATGAGCAGTTCTTC	CAGSLVPGGGANYEQFF
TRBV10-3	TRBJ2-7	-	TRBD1	TGTGCCGCTCGGGTGGACAGGGAGTATTTAGGCGAGCAGTACTTC	CAARVDREYLGEQYF
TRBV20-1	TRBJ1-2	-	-	TGCAGTGCTAAAGGGGCCCAGGAGGTTGAAAGTTACACCTTC	CSAKGAQEVESYTF
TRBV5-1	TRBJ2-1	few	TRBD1	TGCGCCAGCAGCTTCGGACAGGGGGACAGTGAGCAGTTCTTC	CASSFGQGDSEQFF